This entry lists 28 T cell receptor beta chains sequenced from one sample in a study of control samples from healthy donors and cancer patients. Clones were read by immunoSEQ multiplex PCR, and TCRdb kept only the in-frame ones, dropping some. This table has some 51,000 clones, roughly 95% appearing once. Sequenced input: blood. These TCRs come from a woman aged 18-29 years in good health.

CDR3: CASSLDRYYEQYF. CDR3 nucleotides: TGCGCCAGCAGCTTGGACAGGTACTACGAGCAGTACTTC. This chain links TRBV5-1 with TRBJ2-7; the D gene is possibly TRBD1 (5 bases). V lost 0 bases and J lost 3, with 7 bases in between. CDR3 length: 13 amino acids. Germline-derived CDR1 and CDR2 are SGHRS and YFSETQ.

The V gene is TRBV7-8, the J gene TRBJ2-7, with TRBD1 matching over 9 bases. The CDR3 contains 15 residues. With 5 bases clipped from V and 0 bases from J, the junction kept 5 bases outside the gene matches. Germline-derived CDR1 and CDR2 are SGHVS and FQNEAQ. CDR3 sequence reads: CASSPRTGDSYEQYF. In DNA form, the CDR3 reads TGTGCCAGCAGCCCCAGGACAGGGGACTCCTACGAGCAGTACTTC. The whole variable domain, remainder taken from reference TRBV7-8 and TRBJ2-7, is GAGVSQSPRYKVAKRGQDVALRCDPISGHVSLFWYQQALGQGPEFLTYFQNEAQLDKSGLPSDRFFAERPEGSVSTLKIQRTQQEDSAVYLCASSPRTGDSYEQYFGPGTRLTVT.

Note on this clone: Germline and junction disagree at one end, which may indicate a read error. The V call is TRBV7-7, the J call TRBJ2-7; D possibly matches TRBD1 or TRBD2 (5 bases each). The CDR3 totals 18 residues. The germline gives CDR1 SSHAT, CDR2 FNYEAQ (reference sequence). The CDR3 DNA reads TGTGCTAGCAGCTTAGCAGGTCGGGACCTTAAATACTCCTACGAGCAGTACTTC. Amino acids: CASSLAGRDLKYSYEQYF.

This chain uses TRBV20-1 with TRBJ2-2; D gene ambiguous. The CDR3 spans 15 residues. CDR1 DFQATT and CDR2 SNEGSKA come from the germline V gene (reference sequence). V dropped 3 bases and J dropped 2 bases, with 13 bases sitting between them. The CDR3 spells CSASRQGRNTGELFF. The CDR3 DNA reads TGCAGTGCTAGTCGACAAGGGCGTAACACCGGGGAGCTGTTTTTT.

CDR3 residues: CASSFQGSDTQYF. CDR3 sequence (DNA): TGTGCCAGCAGCTTCCAGGGGTCAGATACGCAGTATTTT. The chain combines TRBV5-8 with TRBJ2-3, with a possible D match to TRBD1 (6 bases). The germline V gene has CDR1 SGHTS and CDR2 YDEGEE. V was shortened by 2 bases and J by 4 bases, with 8 bases between the two germline ends. The CDR3 spans 13 residues.

The chain uses TRBV5-1 and TRBJ2-5; 12 bases map to TRBD2. The CDR3 consists of 17 residues. Looked up from germline, CDR1 is SGHRS and CDR2 is YFSETQ. With V trimmed by 4 bases and J by 2 bases, 9 bases remained unmatched. The CDR3: CASSIGTSGPTQETQYF. The CDR3 DNA reads as TGCGCCAGCAGCATAGGGACTAGCGGGCCGACACAAGAGACCCAGTACTTC.

This clone was counted a single time. This chain links TRBV19 with TRBJ2-1, with a weak D call TRBD2 (7 bases). CDR1 and CDR2 from the germline V gene are LNHDA and SQIVND (reference sequence). V lost 5 bases and J 8 bases, leaving 22 bases between the germline ends. This CDR3 region has 16 residues. CDR3 DNA sequence: TGTGCCAGTAGTCTTAAACCTCGGGGGGCTGGATATGAGCAGTTCTTC. Translation gives CASSLKPRGAGYEQFF.

The CDR3 bases are TGTGCCAGCAGTGTCCGGGACAGGGGGCGAGATGGCTACACCTTC. It codes for CASSVRDRGRDGYTF. This chain connects TRBV2 to TRBJ1-2, with TRBD1 identical over 12 bases. The germline V gene has CDR1 SNHLY and CDR2 FYNNEI. This CDR3 is built from 15 residues. With V trimmed by 4 bases and J by 6 bases, 6 bases remained unmatched.

V gene TRBV6-1 combines with J gene TRBJ1-4; D is perhaps TRBD1 (6 bases). The CDR3 is 16 residues long. The germline CDR1 and CDR2 sequences are MNHNS and SASEGT. Trimming cost V 2 bases and J 0 bases, with 10 bases left between them. As DNA, the CDR3 is TGTGCCAGCAGTGAAAGGGCAGGGGCAACTAATGAAAAACTGTTTTTT. Residues: CASSERAGATNEKLFF.

This clone was counted between two and nine times. The chain combines TRBV6-5 with TRBJ1-4, with D possibly TRBD1 on 6 matching bases. Germline V lookup: CDR1 MNHEY, CDR2 SVGAGI. The V gene lost 8 bases and the J gene lost 7 bases, with 14 bases spanning the gap. This CDR3 region has 13 residues. The chain's CDR3 is CASGQTGREKLFF. The CDR3 DNA follows: TGTGCCAGCGGCCAGACAGGCCGTGAAAAACTGTTTTTT.

This sequence joins TRBV5-8 and TRBJ1-5; D is uncertain. V was trimmed by 2 bases and J by 8 bases, leaving 11 bases between them. CDR3 size: 13 residues. CDR1 SGHTS and CDR2 YDEGEE come from the germline V gene. Here the CDR3 DNA reads TGTGCCAGCAGCTTTGTGGATAAGGAGCCCCAGCATTTT. It encodes CASSFVDKEPQHF.

The chain combines TRBV6-2 or TRBV6-3 with TRBJ1-5; D might be TRBD1 (5 bases). Trimming removed 4 bases at V and 3 bases at J, with 10 bases between. Per the germline V gene, CDR1 is MNHEY and CDR2 is SVGEGT. The CDR3 covers 14 residues. The CDR3 sequence: CASSSAGDNQPQHF. As DNA, the CDR3 is TGTGCCAGCAGTTCAGCGGGGGACAATCAGCCCCAGCATTTT.

The V gene is TRBV11-2, the J gene TRBJ2-7; possible D gene TRBD2, 7 bases. In germline, CDR1 is SGHAT, CDR2 FQNNGV. The CDR3 loop spans 14 amino acids. Trimming left V 5 bases short and J 5 bases short, with 16 bases between. CDR3: CASSVPGGPDEQYF. DNA for the CDR3: TGTGCCAGCAGCGTCCCGGGGGGCCCAGACGAGCAGTACTTC. Complete variable domain (other parts from reference TRBV11-2 and TRBJ2-7): EAGVAQSPRYKIIEKRQSVAFWCNPISGHATLYWYQQILGQGPKLLIQFQNNGVVDDSQLPKDRFSAERLKGVDSTLKIQPAKLEDSAVYLCASSVPGGPDEQYFGPGTRLTVT.

This clone appeared a single time. J is TRBJ1-2 and V is TRBV7-2; unclear D gene. The ends were cut back, 2 bases at V and 8 bases at J, with 12 bases in the middle. This CDR3 region has 13 residues. CDR1 is SGHTA, CDR2 FQGNSA, per germline. In DNA form, the CDR3 reads TGTGCCAGCAGCTTAATTGGTTTTAGCGGCTACACCTTC. This translates into CASSLIGFSGYTF.

The chain carries TRBV29-1 and TRBJ2-1, with D perhaps TRBD1 or TRBD2 (6 bases each). Trimming removed 4 bases at V and 4 bases at J, with 11 bases between. The CDR3 spans 13 residues. Germline CDR1 SQVTM, CDR2 ANQGSEA. CDR3 DNA sequence: TGCAGCGTTGCCGGGGGCTCTTACAATGAGCAGTTCTTC. It encodes CSVAGGSYNEQFF.

The chain is built from TRBV7-9 and TRBJ1-2, with a possible D match to TRBD1 (5 bases). V was clipped by 5 bases and J by 4 bases, with 11 bases between them. CDR3 length: 13 amino acids. CDR1 is SEHNR, CDR2 FQNEAQ, per germline (reference sequence). CDR3 protein: CASSQGTAYGYTF. The CDR3 DNA follows: TGTGCCAGCAGCCAAGGGACGGCCTATGGCTACACCTTC.

The rearrangement joins TRBV4-2 to TRBJ2-7; unclear D gene. V was cut by 4 bases and J by 0 bases, with 13 bases left in between. This CDR3 contains 15 residues. Germline lookup yields CDR1 LGHNA and CDR2 YNFKEQ. The CDR3 loop is CASSPTVESSYEQYF. CDR3 nucleotides: TGTGCCAGCAGCCCTACAGTTGAGAGCTCCTACGAGCAGTACTTC.

This chain joins TRBV28 and TRBJ2-7, with a weak D call TRBD1 (6 bases). V was shortened by 5 bases and J by 3 bases, with 20 bases between the two germline ends. CDR1 and CDR2 from the germline V gene are MDHEN and SYDVKM. The CDR3 is 16 residues long. The CDR3 loop is CASSPTLGTRGYEQYF. The CDR3 region has the DNA TGTGCCAGCAGTCCGACACTGGGGACACGCGGCTACGAGCAGTACTTC.

The chain is built from TRBV6-4 and TRBJ1-1; 7 positions agree with TRBD1. Germline assignment: CDR1 MRHNA and CDR2 SNTAGT. The V gene end was trimmed by 4 bases and the J gene end by 1 base; junction bases not matched to a gene: 3. The CDR3 length is 14 residues. The CDR3 loop is CASSAGTANTEAFF. The CDR3 DNA sequence: TGTGCCAGCAGTGCCGGGACAGCGAACACTGAAGCTTTCTTT.

This chain uses TRBV19 with TRBJ1-1, with unresolved D. Trimming cost V 7 bases and J 1 base, with 10 bases left between them. Germline V gene sequence: CDR1 LNHDA, CDR2 SQIVND (reference sequence). The CDR3 is 13 residues long. CDR3 sequence reads: CASTGAENTEAFF. The CDR3 bases are TGTGCCAGTACAGGAGCAGAGAACACTGAAGCTTTCTTT.

The CDR3 region is CASSEGPGLTYEQYF. The CDR3 nucleotides are TGTGCCAGCAGTGAAGGGCCAGGGTTGACCTACGAGCAGTACTTC. The chain uses TRBV6-1 and TRBJ2-7; maybe TRBD1 (5 bases). CDR1 and CDR2 from the germline V gene are MNHNS and SASEGT. Trimming removed 1 base from V and 2 bases from J, with 12 bases in between. CDR3 size: 15 residues.

The chain has TRBV10-2 and TRBJ2-3; TRBD2 matches at 7 bases. Germline values: CDR1 WSHSY, CDR2 SAAADI. There are 14 residues in the CDR3. V was clipped by 5 bases and J by 4 bases; unmatched bases: 6. CDR3 sequence (DNA): TGCGCCAGCAGTCCTCCGACTAGCCCAGATACGCAGTATTTT. Its translation is CASSPPTSPDTQYF.

The rearrangement uses TRBV4-3 and TRBJ1-4; D remains unclear. There are 13 residues in the CDR3. Germline CDR1 reads LGHNA; CDR2 reads YSLEER. V was pared by 0 bases and J by 10 bases, with 9 bases between. The CDR3 nucleotides read TGCGCCAGCAGCCAAGACCATCGGGGAAAACTGTTTTTT. It encodes CASSQDHRGKLFF.

This clone was detected once. The chain employs TRBV6-6 and TRBJ2-1; a weak D match, TRBD1 (6 bases). This CDR3 spans 16 amino acids. Per germline, CDR1 MNHNY and CDR2 SVGAGI (reference sequence). The V end was cut by 6 bases, the J end by 8 bases, with 23 bases between. The CDR3 sequence: CASRRQIQGSGYEQFF. The CDR3 DNA sequence: TGTGCCAGCAGGCGACAAATTCAGGGGTCTGGGTATGAGCAGTTCTTC.

The chain combines TRBV10-1 with TRBJ1-1, with D unresolved. V was trimmed by 4 bases and J by 4 bases, leaving 10 bases between them. Germline V gene sequence: CDR1 WNHNN, CDR2 SYGVQD (reference sequence). The CDR3 loop spans 13 amino acids. CDR3 protein: CASSVSRGTEAFF. In DNA form, the CDR3 reads TGCGCCAGCAGTGTCTCACGGGGCACTGAAGCTTTCTTT.

The CDR3 coding sequence is TGTGCCAGCAGCGTAGAGAGAAGGGGGTGGTCTGGGGCCAACGTCCTGACTTTC. Translation gives CASSVERRGWSGANVLTF. The chain couples TRBV9 to TRBJ2-6; possibly TRBD1 for D (6 bases). This CDR3 is built from 18 residues. Germline CDR1 is SGDLS and CDR2 is YYNGEE. V was pared by 0 bases and J by 1 base, with 14 bases between.

The chain links TRBV5-1 to TRBJ1-2; TRBD1 might be the D (5 bases). Trimming removed 6 bases from V and 3 bases from J, with 18 bases in between. This CDR3 has 15 residues. CDR1 is SGHRS and CDR2 is YFSETQ in the germline V gene. The CDR3 DNA is TGCGCCAGCACCGTTTCCCGGGACCAGCACTATGGCTACACCTTC. It is translated as CASTVSRDQHYGYTF.

The V and J genes are TRBV6-2 or TRBV6-3 and TRBJ2-2, with unresolved D. The CDR3 totals 16 residues. CDR1 and CDR2 (germline): MNHEY, SVGEGT. Trimming pared 0 bases from V and 5 bases from J, leaving 13 bases between. As DNA, the CDR3 is TGTGCCAGCAGTTACTCTGGGTTGAGTGGGACCGGGGAGCTGTTTTTT. Protein product: CASSYSGLSGTGELFF.